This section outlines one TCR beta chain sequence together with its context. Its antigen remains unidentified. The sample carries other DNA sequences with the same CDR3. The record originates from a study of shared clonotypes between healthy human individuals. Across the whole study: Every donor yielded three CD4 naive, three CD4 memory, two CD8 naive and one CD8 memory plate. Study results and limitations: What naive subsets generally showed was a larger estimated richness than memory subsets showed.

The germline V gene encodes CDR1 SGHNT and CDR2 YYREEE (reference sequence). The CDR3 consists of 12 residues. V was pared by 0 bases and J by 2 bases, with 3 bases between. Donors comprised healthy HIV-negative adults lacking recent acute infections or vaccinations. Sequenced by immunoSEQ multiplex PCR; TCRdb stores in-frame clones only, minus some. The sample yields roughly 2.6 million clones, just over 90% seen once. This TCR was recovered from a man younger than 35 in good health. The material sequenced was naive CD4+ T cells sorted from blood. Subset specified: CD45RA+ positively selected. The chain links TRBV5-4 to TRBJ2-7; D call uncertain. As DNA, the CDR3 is TGTGCCAGCAGCTTGGGGGCCTACGAGCAGTACTTC. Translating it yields CASSLGAYEQYF.